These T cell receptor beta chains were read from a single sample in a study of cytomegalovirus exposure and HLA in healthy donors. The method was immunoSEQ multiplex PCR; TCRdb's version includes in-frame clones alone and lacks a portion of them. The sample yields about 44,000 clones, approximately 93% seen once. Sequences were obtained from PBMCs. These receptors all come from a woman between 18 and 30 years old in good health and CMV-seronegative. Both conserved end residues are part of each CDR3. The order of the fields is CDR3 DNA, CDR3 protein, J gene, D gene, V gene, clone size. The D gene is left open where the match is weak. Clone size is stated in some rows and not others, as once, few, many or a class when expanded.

CDR3 DNA: TGTGCCATCAGCCGGGACAGGGGGGTGCACGAGCAGTACTTC
CDR3 protein: CAISRDRGVHEQYF
J gene: TRBJ2-7
D gene: TRBD1
V gene: TRBV10-3
clone size: NA

CDR3 DNA: TGTGCCAGCAGTATGGCAGGAGGGGCTAACACTGAAGCTTTCTTT
CDR3 protein: CASSMAGGANTEAFF
J gene: TRBJ1-1
D gene: NA
V gene: TRBV6-5
clone size: NA

CDR3 DNA: TGCGCCAGCAGCTCGAGAGAAGCAACTAATGAAAAACTGTTTTTT
CDR3 protein: CASSSREATNEKLFF
J gene: TRBJ1-4
D gene: NA
V gene: TRBV5-1
clone size: NA

CDR3 DNA: TGTGCCAGTAGACTAGCGGGGGCGGATACGCAGTATTTT
CDR3 protein: CASRLAGADTQYF
J gene: TRBJ2-3
D gene: TRBD2
V gene: TRBV19
clone size: NA

CDR3 DNA: TGTGCCAGTTCCTCCGAGACAGGGGCACAAGAGACCCAGTACTTC
CDR3 protein: CASSSETGAQETQYF
J gene: TRBJ2-5
D gene: TRBD1
V gene: TRBV6-5
clone size: NA

CDR3 DNA: TGTGCCAGCAGCTTAGCGGGGGGGTCCCTCACAGATACGCAGTATTTT
CDR3 protein: CASSLAGGSLTDTQYF
J gene: TRBJ2-3
D gene: TRBD2
V gene: TRBV7-9
clone size: NA

CDR3 DNA: TGTGCCAGCAGTGACTCGGGGACTAGCGGGACAGATACGCAGTATTTT
CDR3 protein: CASSDSGTSGTDTQYF
J gene: TRBJ2-3
D gene: TRBD2
V gene: TRBV6-4
clone size: NA

CDR3 DNA: TGTGCCAGCAGTGGGGACAGGTCTCATGGCTACACCTTC
CDR3 protein: CASSGDRSHGYTF
J gene: TRBJ1-2
D gene: TRBD1
V gene: TRBV9
clone size: NA

CDR3 DNA: TGCGCCAGCAGCCCCGGGGGGGCCTCCAACCAAGAGACCCAGTACTTC
CDR3 protein: CASSPGGASNQETQYF
J gene: TRBJ2-5
D gene: TRBD2
V gene: TRBV5-1
clone size: once

CDR3 DNA: TGTGCCAGCAGCTTCTTTCAGGGAATAACATACGAGCAGTACTTC
CDR3 protein: CASSFFQGITYEQYF
J gene: TRBJ2-7
D gene: NA
V gene: TRBV7-2
clone size: NA

CDR3 DNA: TGCAGCGTTGAGGTGGCTAGCGGGAACCGCTACGAGCAGTACTTC
CDR3 protein: CSVEVASGNRYEQYF
J gene: TRBJ2-7
D gene: TRBD2
V gene: TRBV29-1
clone size: NA

CDR3 DNA: TGTGCCAGCAGTACTCAAACAAGCGGGGGGGCCGGAGATACGCAGTATTTT
CDR3 protein: CASSTQTSGGAGDTQYF
J gene: TRBJ2-3
D gene: TRBD2
V gene: TRBV2
clone size: NA

CDR3 DNA: TGCGCCAGCAGCGGACAGGGGGCGCCAGGTGAAAAACTGTTTTTT
CDR3 protein: CASSGQGAPGEKLFF
J gene: TRBJ1-4
D gene: TRBD1
V gene: TRBV5-1
clone size: NA

CDR3 DNA: TGTGCCAGCAGTGAGGAAGTAGGGGGTTTAAATCAGCCCCAGCATTTT
CDR3 protein: CASSEEVGGLNQPQHF
J gene: TRBJ1-5
D gene: NA
V gene: TRBV6-1
clone size: NA

CDR3 DNA: TGTGCCAGCAGCCGGACAGGCAACTATGGCTACACCTTC
CDR3 protein: CASSRTGNYGYTF
J gene: TRBJ1-2
D gene: TRBD1
V gene: TRBV5-8
clone size: NA

CDR3 DNA: TGTGCCAGCAGGTTACGACAGGGGTTAAACACTGAAGCTTTCTTT
CDR3 protein: CASRLRQGLNTEAFF
J gene: TRBJ1-1
D gene: TRBD1
V gene: TRBV11-2
clone size: NA

CDR3 DNA: TGTGCCAGCAGTACATCCAGGGTTTGGTCACCCCTCCACTTT
CDR3 protein: CASSTSRVWSPLHF
J gene: TRBJ1-6
D gene: NA
V gene: TRBV28
clone size: NA

CDR3 DNA: TGTGCCACCAGCAGAGAGAGGAGCGGGGGCACAGATACGCAGTATTTT
CDR3 protein: CATSRERSGGTDTQYF
J gene: TRBJ2-3
D gene: TRBD2
V gene: TRBV15
clone size: once

CDR3 DNA: TGTGCCAGCAGCCCGGGGTTACGGTATGAAAAACTGTTTTTT
CDR3 protein: CASSPGLRYEKLFF
J gene: TRBJ1-4
D gene: NA
V gene: TRBV5-8
clone size: NA

CDR3 DNA: TGTGCCAGCAGTTTTGACAGGGGGCCTAACTATGGCTACACCTTC
CDR3 protein: CASSFDRGPNYGYTF
J gene: TRBJ1-2
D gene: TRBD1
V gene: TRBV28
clone size: NA

CDR3 DNA: TGTGCCAGCAGCTTAGCCAGGGGGCAGGGTGGCTACACCTTC
CDR3 protein: CASSLARGQGGYTF
J gene: TRBJ1-2
D gene: TRBD1
V gene: TRBV11-2
clone size: NA

CDR3 DNA: TGTGCCAGCACCTTCAACGGACAGGGGCCCCTTGAAGCTTTCTTT
CDR3 protein: CASTFNGQGPLEAFF
J gene: TRBJ1-1
D gene: TRBD1
V gene: TRBV6-5
clone size: NA

CDR3 DNA: TGCGCCAGCAGATGGGAGTCCAACACTGAAGCTTTCTTT
CDR3 protein: CASRWESNTEAFF
J gene: TRBJ1-1
D gene: NA
V gene: TRBV5-1
clone size: NA

CDR3 DNA: TGTGCCAGCAGTTTGGACACTAACACTGAAGCTTTCTTT
CDR3 protein: CASSLDTNTEAFF
J gene: TRBJ1-1
D gene: NA
V gene: TRBV28
clone size: NA

CDR3 DNA: TGCGCCAGCAGCCAGGGTAGACTAGCGGGAGCCCCTGGGGCCAACGTCCTGACTTTC
CDR3 protein: CASSQGRLAGAPGANVLTF
J gene: TRBJ2-6
D gene: TRBD2
V gene: TRBV4-1
clone size: NA

CDR3 DNA: TGTGCCAGCAGCGTAGGAGAGAGCTCCTACAATGAGCAGTTCTTC
CDR3 protein: CASSVGESSYNEQFF
J gene: TRBJ2-1
D gene: NA
V gene: TRBV9
clone size: once

CDR3 DNA: TGTGCCAGTAGTATAAATCCTACAGGTATCTATGGCTACACCTTC
CDR3 protein: CASSINPTGIYGYTF
J gene: TRBJ1-2
D gene: NA
V gene: TRBV19
clone size: NA

CDR3 DNA: TGTGCCAGCAGTTTGCGACAGGGAAGCTACGAGCAGTACTTC
CDR3 protein: CASSLRQGSYEQYF
J gene: TRBJ2-7
D gene: TRBD1
V gene: TRBV27
clone size: NA

CDR3 DNA: TGTGCCAGCAGCGTTGGCACTAGCAGGATGAATGAGCAGTTCTTC
CDR3 protein: CASSVGTSRMNEQFF
J gene: TRBJ2-1
D gene: NA
V gene: TRBV7-3
clone size: NA

CDR3 DNA: TGTGCCAGCACCCAGACAGGGGGCAGCTATGGCTACACCTTC
CDR3 protein: CASTQTGGSYGYTF
J gene: TRBJ1-2
D gene: TRBD1
V gene: TRBV6-5
clone size: NA

CDR3 DNA: TGTGCCAGCAGCTTAACTTGGGACATCTCTTATGGCTACACCTTC
CDR3 protein: CASSLTWDISYGYTF
J gene: TRBJ1-2
D gene: NA
V gene: TRBV7-2
clone size: NA

CDR3 DNA: TGCGCCAGCAGTAAAGGGGCGGCCGGGGAGCTGTTTTTT
CDR3 protein: CASSKGAAGELFF
J gene: TRBJ2-2
D gene: NA
V gene: TRBV5-1
clone size: NA

CDR3 DNA: TGCGCCAGCAGCTTTCTCGGAGGGCCCTACAATGAGCAGTTCTTC
CDR3 protein: CASSFLGGPYNEQFF
J gene: TRBJ2-1
D gene: NA
V gene: TRBV5-1
clone size: NA

CDR3 DNA: TGTGCCAGCACCTATGACAGAGCCTCTGGAAACACCATATATTTT
CDR3 protein: CASTYDRASGNTIYF
J gene: TRBJ1-3
D gene: NA
V gene: TRBV6-1
clone size: NA

CDR3 DNA: TGTGCCAGCTCACCGACTAGCGGGAGCACAGATACGCAGTATTTT
CDR3 protein: CASSPTSGSTDTQYF
J gene: TRBJ2-3
D gene: TRBD2
V gene: TRBV18
clone size: NA

CDR3 DNA: TGTGCCAGCAGTGCAGGAAGTGGTACCGGGGAGCTGTTTTTT
CDR3 protein: CASSAGSGTGELFF
J gene: TRBJ2-2
D gene: NA
V gene: TRBV6-4
clone size: once

CDR3 DNA: TGTGCCAGCAGCCCGGGACTAGCAAAGGCCCAGTACTTC
CDR3 protein: CASSPGLAKAQYF
J gene: TRBJ2-5
D gene: TRBD2
V gene: TRBV28
clone size: NA

CDR3 DNA: TGTGCCAGCAGTTTATTCGGGGGGTCCTACGAGCAGTACTTC
CDR3 protein: CASSLFGGSYEQYF
J gene: TRBJ2-7
D gene: TRBD2
V gene: TRBV28
clone size: NA

CDR3 DNA: TGTGCCAGCAGCCCGGGTGGAGGGGGCTATCAGCCCCAGCATTTT
CDR3 protein: CASSPGGGGYQPQHF
J gene: TRBJ1-5
D gene: TRBD1
V gene: TRBV14
clone size: NA

CDR3 DNA: TGTGCCAGCAGCTTATGGGACAGTGCCAATCAGCCCCAGCATTTT
CDR3 protein: CASSLWDSANQPQHF
J gene: TRBJ1-5
D gene: TRBD1
V gene: TRBV7-3
clone size: NA

CDR3 DNA: NA
CDR3 protein: CASSFGTGTGRYF
J gene: TRBJ2-7
D gene: NA
V gene: TRBV28
clone size: NA

CDR3 DNA: TGTGCCAGCAGCTCGGGGGGGGAAAACGAGCAGTACTTC
CDR3 protein: CASSSGGENEQYF
J gene: TRBJ2-7
D gene: TRBD2
V gene: TRBV28
clone size: NA

CDR3 DNA: TGTGCCAGCACCCAAAGGGAGGGCCGCTTTAATGGCTACACCTTC
CDR3 protein: CASTQREGRFNGYTF
J gene: TRBJ1-2
D gene: NA
V gene: TRBV28
clone size: once

CDR3 DNA: TGTGCCAGCAGTTCACGGGTGACAGGGAAAATAGAGACCCAGTACTTC
CDR3 protein: CASSSRVTGKIETQYF
J gene: TRBJ2-5
D gene: TRBD1
V gene: TRBV28
clone size: NA

CDR3 DNA: TGTGCCAGTTCCCCTGGGGGCGGGGGGGCATTGGAGACCCAGTACTTC
CDR3 protein: CASSPGGGGALETQYF
J gene: TRBJ2-5
D gene: TRBD2
V gene: TRBV5-4
clone size: once